This T cell receptor (beta chain) was found in a study of cytomegalovirus exposure and HLA in healthy donors. This clone has more than one count but fewer than ten. Its antigen is unidentified. Germline loops: CDR1 SNHLY, CDR2 FYNNEI. The CDR3 totals 12 residues. The V gene lost 7 bases and the J gene lost 5 bases, with 11 bases spanning the gap. The study ran its PCR with 60 Vbeta and 13 Jbeta primers. Libraries were prepared by immunoSEQ multiplex PCR; TCRdb keeps only in-frame clonotypes and omits some of them. The data contain about 130,000 clones, approximately 10% of them seen just once; the ten biggest clones take up approximately 4.4%. Study conclusions and caveats: Of the V segments, some could not be distinguished, including TRBV6-2 and TRBV6-3, and were excluded. What TCR beta sequences reportedly achieved was accurate prediction of HLA-A and HLA-B alleles in most subjects.

The chain couples TRBV2 to TRBJ1-2; weak D call: TRBD1 (5 bases). The sequenced sample was PBMCs. The receptor was isolated from a woman aged 18-29 years in good health and CMV-seropositive. The CDR3 region is CASNGGDYGYTF. CDR3 nucleotides: TGTGCCAGCAATGGGGGGGATTATGGCTACACCTTC.